Sequencing of this T cell receptor (beta chain) was carried out in a study of T cell responses to AZD1222 COVID-19 vaccine. Across the study: Whether given at about 4 or about 12 weeks, second doses were pooled.

The method was immunoSEQ multiplex PCR; TCRdb's version includes in-frame clones alone and lacks a portion of them. This table holds 64,000 or so clones, around 83% found once. As concerns this clone: No antigen is known for it.

General study results and limits: Repertoires were obtained solely post-peak T cell response. Seropositive status at baseline applied to only a handful of AZD1222 recipients. Clonal diversity was possibly underestimated, and the donors were mostly white British, with more females.

Specimen: peripheral blood, collected on day 0 of AZD1222 vaccination. The TCR was taken from an adult in good health.

Here the CDR3 DNA reads TGTGCCAGCAGCTTAGTTAGCGGGGGCCCCTGGACCACAGATACGCAGTATTTT. It translates to CASSLVSGGPWTTDTQYF. The chain is built from TRBV7-6 and TRBJ2-3, with 9 bases lining up with TRBD2. Germline CDR1 reads SGHVS; CDR2 reads FNYEAQ. This CDR3 comprises 18 residues. J gave up 2 bases and V 1 base, and 10 bases lay outside the gene matches.